The sequence of this T cell receptor beta chain was determined in a study of T cell repertoires in cytomegalovirus infection. Study in general: Newly reported HLA-C-restricted and thoroughly characterized HLA-B-restricted CMV epitopes were employed. Shared public TCR beta signatures pointed to both CMV infection and a matching HLA type.

CDR1 is MNHNS and CDR2 is SASEGT in the germline V gene. The CDR3 spans 11 residues. The V end was cut by 11 bases, the J end by 3 bases, with 8 bases between. TCRdb passed the reads through MiXCR, listing each CDR3 protein once. The sample holds roughly 860,000 distinct CDR3 sequences, approximately 29% seen once. This clonotype has just a few counts. The antigen remains undetermined. The source was cultured CD8+ T cells from PBMCs, collected from culture after CMV antigen stimulation. This chain joins TRBV6-1 and TRBJ2-1; D possibly corresponds to TRBD2 (5 bases). The sequence came from a human donor in good health (CMV status not recorded). Some clones in this sample may be carry-over from other donors' samples. The CDR3 region has the DNA TGTGCCCACGGGGACTACAATGAGCAGTTCTTC. This codes for CAHGDYNEQFF.